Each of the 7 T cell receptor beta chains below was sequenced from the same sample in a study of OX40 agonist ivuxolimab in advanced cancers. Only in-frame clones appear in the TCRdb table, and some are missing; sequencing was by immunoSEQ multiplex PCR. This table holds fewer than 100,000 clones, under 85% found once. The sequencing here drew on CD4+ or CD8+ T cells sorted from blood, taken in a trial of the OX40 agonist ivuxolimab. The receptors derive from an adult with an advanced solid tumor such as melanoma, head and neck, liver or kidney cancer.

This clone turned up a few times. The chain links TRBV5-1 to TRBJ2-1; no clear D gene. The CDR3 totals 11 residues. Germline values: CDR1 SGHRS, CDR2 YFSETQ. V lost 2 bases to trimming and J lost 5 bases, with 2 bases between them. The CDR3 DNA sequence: TGCGCCAGCAGCTTTCACAATGAGCAGTTCTTC. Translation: CASSFHNEQFF.

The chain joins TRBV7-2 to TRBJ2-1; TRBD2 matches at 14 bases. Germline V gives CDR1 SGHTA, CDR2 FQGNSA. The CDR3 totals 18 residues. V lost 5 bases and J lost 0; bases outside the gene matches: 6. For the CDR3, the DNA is TGTGCCAGCAGCCCGGGACTAGCGGGAGATAGCTCCTACAATGAGCAGTTCTTC. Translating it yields CASSPGLAGDSSYNEQFF.

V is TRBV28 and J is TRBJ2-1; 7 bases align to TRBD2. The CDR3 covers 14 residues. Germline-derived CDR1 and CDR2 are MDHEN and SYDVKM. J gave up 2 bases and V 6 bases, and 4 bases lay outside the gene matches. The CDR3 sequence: CASSQSGTYNEQFF. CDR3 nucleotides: TGTGCCAGCAGCCAGAGCGGGACCTACAATGAGCAGTTCTTC.

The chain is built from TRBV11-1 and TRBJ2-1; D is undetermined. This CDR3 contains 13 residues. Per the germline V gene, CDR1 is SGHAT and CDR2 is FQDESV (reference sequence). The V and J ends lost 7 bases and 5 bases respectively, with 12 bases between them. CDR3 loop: CASTQGWHNEQFF. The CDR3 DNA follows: TGTGCCAGCACCCAAGGGTGGCACAATGAGCAGTTCTTC.

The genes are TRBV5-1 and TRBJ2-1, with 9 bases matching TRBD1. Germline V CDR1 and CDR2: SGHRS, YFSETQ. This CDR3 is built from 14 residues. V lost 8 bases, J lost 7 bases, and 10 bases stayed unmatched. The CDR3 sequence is CASGRDRVLNEQFF. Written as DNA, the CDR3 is TGCGCCAGTGGGCGGGACAGGGTTTTGAATGAGCAGTTCTTC. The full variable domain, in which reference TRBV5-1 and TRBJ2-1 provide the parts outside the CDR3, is KAGVTQTPRYLIKTRGQQVTLSCSPISGHRSVSWYQQTPGQGLQFLFEYFSETQRNKGNFPGRFSGRQFSNSRSEMNVSTLELGDSALYLCASGRDRVLNEQFFGPGTRLTVL.

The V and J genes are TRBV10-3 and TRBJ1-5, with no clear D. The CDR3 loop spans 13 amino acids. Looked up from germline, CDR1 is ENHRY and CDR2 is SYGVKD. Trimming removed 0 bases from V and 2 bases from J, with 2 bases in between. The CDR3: CAISESGNQPQHF. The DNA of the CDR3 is TGTGCCATCAGTGAGTCCGGCAATCAGCCCCAGCATTTT.

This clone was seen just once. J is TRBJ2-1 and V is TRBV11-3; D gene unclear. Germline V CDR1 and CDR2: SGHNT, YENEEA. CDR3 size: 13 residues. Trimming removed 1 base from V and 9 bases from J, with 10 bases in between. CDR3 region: CASSLVSESEQFF. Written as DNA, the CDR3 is TGTGCCAGCAGCTTAGTTTCCGAGAGTGAGCAGTTCTTC.